This T cell receptor (beta chain) was found in a study of shared clonotypes between healthy human individuals (dated by TCRdb to 2019 to 2021). Looking at the study overall: A few men and two women, aged 18 to 49 years, made up the cohort. For each donor, CD4 naive and CD4 memory were each given three plates, CD8 naive was given two plates, and CD8 memory was given one plate. To estimate repertoire size and how much clonotypes are shared between individuals, the study performed deep sequencing of blood TCR repertoires from five healthy adults. To increase sequencing depth and limit assay-specific biases, TCR repertoire library preparation and sequencing were carried out by different laboratories using diverse techniques. Each donor's leukapheresis produced roughly between roughly 0.9 and 9 billion PBMCs. Overall study results and their limits: Incomplete sequencing was indicated by rarefaction of sorted-subset datasets, despite the large sequencing depth. Compared with non-shared clonotypes, the clonotypes found in all four sorted-subset donors had higher generation probabilities. Based on pairwise subsampling, the degree of clonotype sharing among donors was expected to be affected by sequencing depth. Naive subsets generally had larger estimated clonotype richness than memory subsets did. Sampling was restricted to blood, and TCR repertoires in tissues likely differ from the TCR repertoires found in blood. The genetic and exposure-history diversity represented was limited by the small number of donors. When several donors were compared, the shared fraction of clonotypes was about 5.2% for naive CD4, 3% to 4% for naive CD8, 2.3% for memory CD4, and roughly 0.4% for memory CD8.

Using the deep immunoSEQ assay, TCR CDR3 regions were amplified from genomic DNA by multiplex PCR. Genomic DNA extracted from each cell subset was distributed evenly over all wells of several immunoSEQ 96-well plates, and each plate served as one replicate. For sorted subsets, about 220 ng of genomic DNA, equivalent to roughly 33,000 T cell genomes, went into each replicate PCR. Purified libraries were measured with a Qubit 3.0 fluorometer, size-checked on a Bioanalyzer 2100, and measured again with the KAPA Library Quantification kit. Every immunoSEQ 96-well plate was sequenced on a separate single-read 150-cycle Illumina NextSeq 550 flow cell. The published analysis was carried out like this. Because only junctional sequences without quality scores were contained in the immunoSEQ output, filtering matching that applied to full-length reads could not be performed. To assign V/J genes and CDR3, sequences were annotated using PyIR, a Python wrapper for IgBLAST v1.9, with IMGT germline references. Reads with weak V/J assignments (E-value above 1e-6), missing CDR3, stop codons, out-of-frame junctions, or ambiguous translated residues were removed. V3J clonotypes were defined as sequences sharing an identical inferred V gene, J gene, and CDR3 amino acid sequence. Percentage overlap between repertoires was computed as shared unique clonotypes divided by the size of the smaller repertoire. Repertoire richness was assessed with RTK rarefaction, the Chao1 estimator, and Recon v2.1 estimates of unobserved clonotypes. OLGA was used to compute generation probabilities for all TCRbeta clonotypes that the gDNA method yielded from a few donors. TCRdb mirrors the immuneACCESS table, restricted to in-frame sequences. Some clones are absent from its copies; in checked studies, under half trace to an unresolved V gene, and the reason for the others is unknown. D and trimming come from the DNA, and the V and J calls and clone size come from that table. For this sample the table gives about 1.1 million clones, of which roughly 77% were detected only once. 0.89% of the sample goes to the ten largest clones.

The CDR3 contains 10 residues, cysteine and phenylalanine counted. Of all the DNA, just the CDR3 is kept, 30 bases in frame from base 1. The donors were healthy, HIV-negative adults with no recently reported acute infections or vaccinations. Every donor was a Caucasian adult living in Nashville, Tennessee, USA. CD4+ T cells were enriched through magnetic negative selection, after which naive cells were positively selected on CD45RA and the remaining negative fraction served as the memory subset. Blood was collected by leukapheresis, and PBMCs were isolated by Ficoll-Histopaque density gradient centrifugation and then cryopreserved in liquid nitrogen vapor phase. Analytical flow cytometry was used to check the purity and quantity of every magnetically sorted T cell population. Genomic DNA was isolated from every sorted fraction and measured by UV absorbance on a Nanodrop 2000c. For this clone: Its antigen is currently not known. Base qualities were left out, and no much larger clone turns up one base away.

The receptor chain draws on TRBV21-1 and TRBJ1-1. TRBV21-1 is shown as a pseudogene. The sequenced sample consisted of memory CD4+ T cells from PBMCs. In the paper's terms, the cell subset or site label means: CD45RA-negative fraction. This sequence was found in a man younger than 30 in good health. Some clones in this sample may be carry-over from other donors' samples. The CDR3 corresponds to CASSRGVAFF. The DNA reads TGTGCCAGCAGCAGGGGGGTAGCTTTCTTT.